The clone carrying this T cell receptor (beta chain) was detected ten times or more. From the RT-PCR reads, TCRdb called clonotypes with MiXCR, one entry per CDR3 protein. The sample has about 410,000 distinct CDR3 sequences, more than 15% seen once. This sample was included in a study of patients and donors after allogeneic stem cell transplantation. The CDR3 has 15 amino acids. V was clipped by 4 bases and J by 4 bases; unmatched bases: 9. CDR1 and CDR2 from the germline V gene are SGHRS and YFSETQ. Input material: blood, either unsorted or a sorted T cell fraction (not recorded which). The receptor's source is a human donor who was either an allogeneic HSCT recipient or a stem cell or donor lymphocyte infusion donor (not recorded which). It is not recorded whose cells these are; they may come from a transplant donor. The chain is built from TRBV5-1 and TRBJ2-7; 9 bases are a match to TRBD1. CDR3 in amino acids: CASSLMGQGSYEQYF. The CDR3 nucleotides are TGCGCCAGCAGCCTTATGGGACAGGGCTCATACGAGCAGTACTTC. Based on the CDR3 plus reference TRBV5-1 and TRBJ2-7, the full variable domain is KAGVTQTPRYLIKTRGQQVTLSCSPISGHRSVSWYQQTPGQGLQFLFEYFSETQRNKGNFPGRFSGRQFSNSRSEMNVSTLELGDSALYLCASSLMGQGSYEQYFGPGTRLTVT.